These T cell receptor beta chains were read from a single sample in a study of T cell responses to AZD1222 COVID-19 vaccine. Using immunoSEQ multiplex PCR, the repertoire was profiled, and TCRdb retains in-frame clones only, with some absent. The table has about 120,000 clones, approximately 90% seen once. The sample was peripheral blood, taken 28 days after the second AZD1222 dose. These receptors were obtained from an adult who received the AZD1222 COVID-19 vaccine. Each CDR3 is given with its conserved first and last residue. D genes are given only for firm matches. A row's size may be missing; if present it is once, few, many or a size class.

CDR3 protein,CDR3 DNA,J gene,V gene,D gene,clone size
CASSWTGGHEQYF,TGTGCCAGCAGCTGGACAGGGGGCCACGAGCAGTACTTC,TRBJ2-7,TRBV27,TRBD1,.
CASSHRTDTQYF,TGTGCCAGCAGCCATAGGACAGATACGCAGTATTTT,TRBJ2-3,TRBV13,.,.
CASLEAGANEQFF,TGCGCCAGCTTAGAGGCGGGAGCCAATGAGCAGTTCTTC,TRBJ2-1,TRBV5-1,TRBD2,.
CASSQGGASKRLAVYNEQFF,TGTGCCAGCAGCCAAGGAGGAGCCTCTAAGAGACTAGCGGTCTACAATGAGCAGTTCTTC,TRBJ2-1,TRBV4-2,TRBD2,.
CASSKLIEQPQHF,TGTGCCAGCAGCAAATTGATCGAGCAGCCCCAGCATTTT,TRBJ1-5,TRBV21-1,.,.
CASSPRIGTYTF,TGTGCCAGCAGTCCCAGGATCGGTACCTACACCTTC,TRBJ1-2,TRBV12-3/TRBV12-4,.,.
CASSLSDRANTGELFF,TGTGCCAGCAGTTTATCGGACAGGGCGAACACCGGGGAGCTGTTTTTT,TRBJ2-2,TRBV27,TRBD1,.
CASSQRGVGTGDLHEQYF,TGTGCCAGCAGCCAAAGGGGGGTAGGGACAGGGGACCTCCACGAGCAGTACTTC,TRBJ2-7,TRBV11-2,TRBD1,.
CASSLGAGPRGETQYF,TGTGCCAGCAGCTTGGGGGCGGGGCCAAGGGGAGAGACCCAGTACTTC,TRBJ2-5,TRBV5-6,.,.
CASSLGRADPRDEQYF,TGTGCCAGCAGCTTAGGCCGAGCGGACCCTCGAGACGAGCAGTACTTC,TRBJ2-7,TRBV13,.,.
CASSAGNLGETQYF,TGTGCCAGCAGTGCGGGAAATCTGGGAGAGACCCAGTACTTC,TRBJ2-5,TRBV2,.,.
CASSAGGSSYEQYF,TGTGCCAGCAGTGCAGGGGGCTCATCCTACGAGCAGTACTTC,TRBJ2-7,TRBV2,TRBD1,few
CASSQDLSFTNTGDTQYF,TGTGCCAGCAGCCAAGATCTCAGCTTTACGAATACCGGAGATACGCAGTATTTT,TRBJ2-3,TRBV3-1/TRBV3-2,.,.
CASSPSLAGGPMGELFF,TGCGCCAGCAGCCCCTCACTAGCGGGGGGGCCGATGGGGGAGCTGTTTTTT,TRBJ2-2,TRBV5-1,TRBD2,.
CATRRGPEKLFF,TGTGCCACCCGGAGGGGTCCCGAAAAACTGTTTTTT,TRBJ1-4,TRBV7-9,.,.
CASSPDRGREQYF,TGTGCCAGCAGCCCCGACAGGGGGCGCGAGCAGTACTTC,TRBJ2-7,TRBV5-4,TRBD1,few
CASNRGGTEAFF,TGTGCCAGTAATCGGGGGGGCACTGAAGCTTTCTTT,TRBJ1-1,TRBV19,.,.
CASSEWRGGYEQYF,TGTGCCAGCAGTGAATGGAGGGGTGGCTACGAGCAGTACTTC,TRBJ2-7,TRBV6-1,.,.
CASSFSPGTYEQYF,TGTGCCAGCAGCTTCAGTCCTGGAACCTACGAGCAGTACTTC,TRBJ2-7,TRBV7-3,.,.
CAWSAGQGKNIQYF,TGTGCCTGGAGCGCGGGACAGGGAAAAAACATTCAGTACTTC,TRBJ2-4,TRBV30,TRBD1,.
CASSRTRDVQETQYF,TGTGCCAGTAGTAGGACCCGGGACGTACAAGAGACCCAGTACTTC,TRBJ2-5,TRBV19,.,.
CASSLIELTSGSPEQFF,TGTGCCAGCAGTTTAATCGAATTGACTAGCGGGAGTCCTGAGCAGTTCTTC,TRBJ2-1,TRBV28,TRBD2,.
CASSQAGSIPLGAEAFF,TGCGCCAGCAGCCAGGCAGGTAGTATTCCCCTGGGGGCTGAAGCTTTCTTT,TRBJ1-1,TRBV4-1,.,.
CASSPGTTYNEQFF,TGTGCCAGCAGCCCCGGGACAACCTACAATGAGCAGTTCTTC,TRBJ2-1,TRBV6-6,.,.
CASSPTSTDTQYF,TGTGCCAGTAGTCCCACTAGCACAGATACGCAGTATTTT,TRBJ2-3,TRBV19,.,.
CASSTPEVSRGYTF,TGTGCCAGTAGTACCCCTGAGGTTTCTCGAGGCTACACCTTC,TRBJ1-2,TRBV19,.,once
CASSQTPPYNEQFF,TGTGCCAGCAGCCAGACACCTCCCTACAATGAGCAGTTCTTC,TRBJ2-1,TRBV5-6,.,.
CASRAAGSSNQPQHF,TGTGCCAGCAGAGCGGCGGGGAGTAGTAATCAGCCCCAGCATTTT,TRBJ1-5,TRBV6-5,.,once
CASSLLGPASGYNEQFF,TGTGCCAGCAGCTTACTGGGGCCGGCTAGCGGGTACAATGAGCAGTTCTTC,TRBJ2-1,TRBV7-3,TRBD2,.
CASTSGRIPPEQYF,TGTGCCAGCACTAGCGGGAGAATCCCTCCGGAGCAGTACTTC,TRBJ2-7,TRBV28,TRBD2,.
CASSLFNQKQGYSGNTIYF,TGTGCCAGCAGCCTATTCAACCAGAAACAGGGTTACTCTGGAAACACCATATATTTT,TRBJ1-3,TRBV4-2,.,.
CASSRGTSGGPTGELFF,TGTGCCAGCAGCCGGGGGACTAGCGGGGGGCCCACCGGGGAGCTGTTTTTT,TRBJ2-2,TRBV4-2,TRBD2,once
CATSRLGEGTDTQYF,TGTGCCACCAGTCGCCTAGGGGAGGGCACAGATACGCAGTATTTT,TRBJ2-3,TRBV24-1,.,.
CASSQELGFGDQPQHF,TGTGCCAGCAGCCAAGAGTTGGGGTTCGGGGATCAGCCCCAGCATTTT,TRBJ1-5,TRBV3-1/TRBV3-2,.,.
CASSLQTSLGGDEQFF,TGTGCCAGCAGTTTACAGACTAGTTTAGGGGGGGATGAGCAGTTCTTC,TRBJ2-1,TRBV28,.,once
CASSYGGGGTGELFF,TGTGCCAGCAGTTACGGAGGGGGGGGCACCGGGGAGCTGTTTTTT,TRBJ2-2,TRBV6-5,.,.
CASRPDRGVTGELFF,TGTGCCAGCAGACCGGACAGGGGTGTAACCGGGGAGCTGTTTTTT,TRBJ2-2,TRBV6-5,TRBD1,.
CASSPEQGTNEKLFF,TGTGCCAGCAGTCCAGAACAGGGCACTAATGAAAAACTGTTTTTT,TRBJ1-4,TRBV6-5,.,.
CAWSGTGTGSQKLFF,TGTGCCTGGAGTGGAACGGGGACAGGCTCGCAAAAACTGTTTTTT,TRBJ1-4,TRBV30,TRBD1,.
CASSSISGQGGDTQYF,TGTGCCAGCAGCTCCATCTCGGGACAGGGGGGAGATACGCAGTATTTT,TRBJ2-3,TRBV7-8,TRBD1,.
CASQGLALEQYF,TGTGCCAGCCAGGGACTAGCGTTAGAGCAGTACTTC,TRBJ2-7,TRBV12-3/TRBV12-4,TRBD2,few
CALQETQYF,TGTGCCCTGCAAGAGACCCAGTACTTC,TRBJ2-5,TRBV19,.,.
CASSTGTPYEQYF,TGTGCCAGCAGCACAGGGACCCCCTACGAGCAGTACTTC,TRBJ2-7,TRBV7-2,.,.
CASSTTGGAYEQYF,TGTGCCAGTAGTACCACAGGGGGAGCCTACGAGCAGTACTTC,TRBJ2-7,TRBV19,TRBD1,.
CASSGLGNSPLHF,TGTGCCAGCAGTGGCTTGGGAAATTCACCCCTCCACTTT,TRBJ1-6,TRBV2,.,.
CAWSRNSNQPQHF,TGTGCCTGGAGTCGAAATAGCAATCAGCCCCAGCATTTT,TRBJ1-5,TRBV30,.,.
CASSIPLLVAGTGELFF,TGTGCCAGCAGCATACCTCTCTTAGTAGCGGGAACCGGGGAGCTGTTTTTT,TRBJ2-2,TRBV7-2,TRBD2,.
CASSQYYRDSYEQYF,TGCGCCAGCAGCCAATACTATAGGGACAGCTACGAGCAGTACTTC,TRBJ2-7,TRBV4-1,TRBD1,.
CASSLVTGTTFGNTIYF,TGCGCCAGCAGCTTGGTTACCGGGACAACCTTTGGAAACACCATATATTTT,TRBJ1-3,TRBV5-1,.,.
CASSHTGQGAYEQYF,TGTGCCAGCAGCCACACGGGACAGGGGGCCTACGAGCAGTACTTC,TRBJ2-7,TRBV4-2,TRBD1,.
CASSLAAGEAYEQYF,TGCGCCAGCAGCTTGGCGGCAGGGGAGGCCTACGAGCAGTACTTC,TRBJ2-7,TRBV5-1,.,.
CASSDAEGGYYGYTF,TGTGCCAGCAGTGACGCCGAGGGGGGCTACTATGGCTACACCTTC,TRBJ1-2,TRBV6-4,.,once
CASSLTAGRNGEQYF,TGCGCCAGCAGCTTGACGGCAGGGAGGAACGGCGAGCAGTACTTC,TRBJ2-7,TRBV5-1,.,.